What follows is one TCR beta chain and its context. Antigen specificity is unknown. Method: immunoSEQ multiplex PCR; TCRdb's copy keeps in-frame clones and lacks some. The sample has millions of clones, around nine tenths seen once. This record comes from a study of shared clonotypes between healthy human individuals. Study-wide context: Samples came from a couple of female and three male donors aged 18 to 49. General study results and limits: Around 5% of naive CD4 clonotypes were common to a few donors.

The germline V gene has CDR1 SEHNR and CDR2 FQNEAQ (reference sequence). The CDR3 has 14 amino acids. Trimming took off 0 bases at V and 9 bases at J, with 14 bases between the two ends. Sample: naive CD4+ T cells sorted from blood. Subset here: CD45RA+ positively selected. The sequence came from a man aged 18 to 30 in good health. This sequence joins TRBV7-9 and TRBJ1-1; the D gene is possibly TRBD1 (5 bases). CDR3 amino acids: CASSLAGGFPKAFF. DNA of the CDR3: TGTGCCAGCAGCTTAGCCGGGGGTTTTCCGAAAGCTTTCTTT.